This paragraph covers one T cell receptor (beta chain) sequence. Its antigen remains unknown. Trimming removed 3 bases at V and 3 bases at J, with 12 bases between. The CDR3 is 14 residues long. Germline V CDR1 and CDR2: GTSNPN, SVGIG (reference sequence). This record comes from a study of cytomegalovirus exposure and HLA in healthy donors. The PCR was carried out with 60 Vbeta primers and 13 Jbeta primers. The repertoire was sequenced with immunoSEQ multiplex PCR; TCRdb's copy has only in-frame clones and lacks some. The profile shows under 100,000 clones, around 80% of them singletons. Study-wide results and limits: Sequencing artifact likely explains a cluster of highly shared sequence variants.

This rearrangement joins TRBV30 to TRBJ1-5; D might be TRBD1 (6 bases). The clonotype comes from a man younger than 45 in good health and CMV-seronegative. The material sequenced was PBMCs. CDR3 amino acids: CAWSYGQNNQPQHF. The CDR3 DNA sequence: TGTGCCTGGAGCTATGGACAGAACAATCAGCCCCAGCATTTT.